The 26 T cell receptor beta chains given below trace back to one sample, sequenced in a study of cytomegalovirus exposure and HLA in healthy donors. Primers: 60 Vbeta forward and 13 Jbeta reverse. Data came from immunoSEQ multiplex PCR; TCRdb stores just in-frame clones and leaves some out. In all, the sample yields over 65,000 clones. Sequenced sample: PBMCs. These receptors all come from a man aged 25-45 years in good health and CMV-seronegative.

To note about this clone: Other DNA sequences of this sample code for an identical CDR3. The V gene is TRBV5-1, the J gene TRBJ2-7, with unresolved D. With 1 base removed from V and 3 bases from J, the gap between germline ends came to 8 bases. CDR1 is SGHRS and CDR2 is YFSETQ in the germline V gene. The CDR3 totals 13 residues. The CDR3 bases are TGCGCCAGCAGCTTGTATATTAGCTACGAGCAGTACTTC. This translates into CASSLYISYEQYF.

V usage is TRBV20-1 and J usage is TRBJ2-1, with a possible D match to TRBD2 (5 bases). V was pared by 1 base and J by 7 bases, with 5 bases between. There are 11 residues in the CDR3. The germline CDR1 and CDR2 sequences are DFQATT and SNEGSKA (reference sequence). The CDR3: CSARGRNEQFF. For the CDR3, the DNA is TGCAGTGCTAGAGGGAGGAATGAGCAGTTCTTC.

The chain couples TRBV6-1 to TRBJ2-1; D possibly corresponds to TRBD1 (6 bases). V gave up 4 bases and J gave up 0 bases, with 16 bases separating them. CDR3 size: 17 residues. CDR1 and CDR2 (germline): MNHNS, SASEGT. Here the CDR3 DNA reads TGTGCCAGCAGTGCCCGGGAACAGGGTATCTCCTACAATGAGCAGTTCTTC. It yields the protein CASSAREQGISYNEQFF.

J is TRBJ2-3 and V is TRBV11-3, with TRBD2 as a possible D gene (6 bases). The CDR3 spans 11 residues. From germline, CDR1 is SGHNT and CDR2 YENEEA. The V and J ends lost 5 bases and 10 bases respectively, with 10 bases between them. The CDR3 here is CASSVGGSQYF. The CDR3 bases are TGTGCCAGCAGCGTGGGGGGATCGCAGTATTTT.

V gene TRBV9 combines with J gene TRBJ2-7; 9 nucleotides align to TRBD1. The CDR3 extends over 15 amino acids. In germline, CDR1 is SGDLS, CDR2 YYNGEE. The junction had 9 bases not matched to a gene; V was cut back by 3 bases and J by 5 bases. The CDR3 sequence: CASSAGTGNVHEQYF. The CDR3 DNA is TGTGCCAGCAGCGCCGGGACAGGGAATGTCCACGAGCAGTACTTC. Full variable domain (missing parts from reference TRBV9 and TRBJ2-7): DSGVTQTPKHLITATGQRVTLRCSPRSGDLSVYWYQQSLDQGLQFLIQYYNGEERAKGNILERFSAQQFPDLHSELNLSSLELGDSALYFCASSAGTGNVHEQYFGPGTRLTVT.

V and J are TRBV19 and TRBJ2-5; tentatively, D is TRBD1 (6 bases). The CDR3 has 15 amino acids. The germline CDR1 and CDR2 sequences are LNHDA and SQIVND (reference sequence). The germline V and J ends were trimmed by 9 bases and 9 bases, with 26 bases remaining between them. The CDR3 sequence: CASSHSPGTPISQYF. CDR3 in DNA: TGTGCCAGCTCCCACTCTCCGGGGACACCAATTTCCCAGTACTTC.

V usage is TRBV7-2 and J usage is TRBJ2-1; TRBD2 is a possible D gene (6 bases). Per the germline V gene, CDR1 is SGHTA and CDR2 is FQGNSA. The CDR3 length is 12 residues. Between the trimmed V and J ends, which lost 7 bases and 14 bases, there was a span of 18 bases. CDR3 region: CASNPPGTPKFF. The CDR3 DNA reads TGTGCCAGCAATCCACCCGGGACTCCGAAGTTCTTC.

The rearrangement joins TRBV6-1 to TRBJ2-7, with a weak D call TRBD1 (6 bases). Trimming removed 4 bases at V and 1 base at J, with 11 bases between. The CDR3 runs to 14 residues. The germline CDR1 and CDR2 sequences are MNHNS and SASEGT. CDR3 sequence: CASSGQGLSYEQYF. The DNA for the CDR3 is TGTGCCAGCAGTGGGCAGGGGTTATCCTACGAGCAGTACTTC.

V gene TRBV4-2 combines with J gene TRBJ2-7; tentatively, D is TRBD2 (6 bases). With 0 bases removed from V and 2 bases from J, the gap between germline ends came to 14 bases. This CDR3 has 16 amino acids. The germline CDR1 and CDR2 sequences are LGHNA and YNFKEQ. In nucleotides, the CDR3 is TGTGCCAGCAGCCAAGATCTGGAGCGGGTCGCCTACGAGCAGTACTTC. Translated: CASSQDLERVAYEQYF.

The chain uses TRBV7-6 and TRBJ2-1; D call uncertain. The CDR3 spans 15 residues. Trimming cost V 5 bases and J 5 bases, with 16 bases left between them. CDR1 SGHVS and CDR2 FNYEAQ come from the germline V gene. This CDR3 is CASSPQAGLHNEQFF. CDR3 in DNA: TGTGCCAGCAGCCCCCAAGCTGGGCTCCACAATGAGCAGTTCTTC.

DNA for the CDR3: TGCGCCAGCAGCCTCCACCTTGGACTAGCGGGCCCTAGCGAGCAGTACTTC. It yields the protein CASSLHLGLAGPSEQYF. The chain employs TRBV4-3 and TRBJ2-7; 11 bases map to TRBD2. Trimming removed 4 bases from V and 6 bases from J; junction bases left unmatched: 14. From germline, CDR1 is LGHNA and CDR2 YSLEER. The CDR3 spans 17 residues.

The V and J genes are TRBV2 and TRBJ1-1; unclear D gene. Deletions cut 2 bases from V and 5 bases from J, with 12 bases between. This CDR3 region has 14 residues. CDR1 and CDR2 from the germline V gene are SNHLY and FYNNEI. The CDR3 is CASSESVRWTEAFF. DNA for the CDR3: TGTGCCAGCAGTGAATCAGTCAGGTGGACTGAAGCTTTCTTT.

V gene TRBV28 combines with J gene TRBJ1-1, with no clear D. CDR3 length: 13 amino acids. Looked up from germline, CDR1 is MDHEN and CDR2 is SYDVKM. V was cut by 2 bases and J by 9 bases, with 13 bases left in between. The CDR3 region has the DNA TGTGCCAGCAGTTTAGCGACTCCCGAGCAAGCTTTCTTT. Translating gives CASSLATPEQAFF. Full variable domain (outside the CDR3, taken from reference TRBV28 and TRBJ1-1): DVKVTQSSRYLVKRTGEKVFLECVQDMDHENMFWYRQDPGLGLRLIYFSYDVKMKEKGDIPEGYSVSREKKERFSLILESASTNQTSMYLCASSLATPEQAFFGQGTRLTVV.

The chain employs TRBV4-2 and TRBJ2-7; TRBD2 aligns across 7 bases. After removal of 1 base from V and 0 bases from J, the junction contained 9 bases not matched to a gene. The germline gives CDR1 LGHNA, CDR2 YNFKEQ. The CDR3 has 17 amino acids. The CDR3 DNA sequence: TGTGCCAGCAGCCAAGTCCAGGGAGGGGTTAGCTCCTACGAGCAGTACTTC. Protein sequence: CASSQVQGGVSSYEQYF.

Regarding this clone: A junction boundary mismatches the germline segment, possibly from a read error. Additional DNA sequences in this sample encode the identical CDR3. This rearrangement joins TRBV6-5 to TRBJ1-2; 8 bases match TRBD1. The V gene's germline CDR1 is MNHEY and CDR2 SVGAGI. This CDR3 contains 14 residues. CDR3 nucleotides: TGCGCCAGCACTCAAGACAGGGGCGGCTATGGCTACACCTTC. Its translation is CASTQDRGGYGYTF.

The gene calls are TRBV7-6 and TRBJ1-3; tentatively, D is TRBD1 (6 bases). Looked up from germline, CDR1 is SGHVS and CDR2 is FNYEAQ. V lost 3 bases, J lost 0 bases, and 9 bases lay in between. There are 15 residues in the CDR3. The CDR3 DNA sequence: TGTGCCAGCAGCTTGGGGGGGGCCTCTGGAAACACCATATATTTT. Residues: CASSLGGASGNTIYF.

The chain is built from TRBV10-3 and TRBJ2-1, with TRBD2 matching over 9 bases. The junction had 4 bases not matched to a gene; V was cut back by 6 bases and J by 4 bases. The CDR3 contains 14 residues. CDR1 and CDR2 from the germline V gene are ENHRY and SYGVKD. CDR3 in amino acids: CAIRPAGGYNEQFF. The CDR3, as DNA: TGTGCCATCAGGCCCGCGGGAGGGTACAATGAGCAGTTCTTC.

The chain couples TRBV5-6 to TRBJ2-7; 7 bases map to TRBD1. CDR3 length: 13 residues. V was pared by 0 bases and J by 5 bases, with 2 bases of the junction left unmatched. Germline V gives CDR1 SGHDT, CDR2 YYEEEE. The CDR3 is CASSLGDSHEQYF. As DNA, the CDR3 is TGTGCCAGCAGCTTGGGGGACAGCCACGAGCAGTACTTC.

The chain carries TRBV2 and TRBJ1-1; a weak D match, TRBD1 (5 bases). The CDR3 is made up of 14 amino acids. Germline V gene lookup returns CDR1 SNHLY and CDR2 FYNNEI. The V gene lost 3 bases and the J gene lost 2 bases, with 10 bases spanning the gap. The CDR3 DNA is TGTGCCAGCAGTGACAGGGTACCCAACACTGAAGCTTTCTTT. This encodes CASSDRVPNTEAFF.

The rearrangement uses TRBV30 and TRBJ2-7, with TRBD1 identical over 9 bases. CDR3 size: 16 residues. J lost 2 bases, V lost 0 bases, and 8 bases had no gene match. CDR1 is GTSNPN and CDR2 is SVGIG in the germline V gene (reference sequence). Here the CDR3 DNA reads TGTGCCTGGAGTGTAATACCGGGACAGGGCCCCTACGAGCAGTACTTC. It translates to CAWSVIPGQGPYEQYF.

The CDR3 region has the DNA TGTGCCTGGAGTGTTGGGCAGGGGAACTATGGCTACACCTTC. As protein: CAWSVGQGNYGYTF. The V gene is TRBV30, the J gene TRBJ1-2; D possibly corresponds to TRBD1 (6 bases). The V end lost 0 bases, the J end lost 2 bases, and 10 bases lay between the germline ends. CDR1 is GTSNPN, CDR2 SVGIG, per germline (reference sequence). The CDR3 totals 14 residues.

In DNA, the CDR3 is TGTGCCAGCAGTGAAGCATACAGGGGGGGATCCTACGAGCAGTACTTC. Translated: CASSEAYRGGSYEQYF. This rearrangement joins TRBV2 to TRBJ2-7; a weak D match, TRBD1 (8 bases). This CDR3 contains 16 residues. In germline, CDR1 is SNHLY, CDR2 FYNNEI. Trimming took 0 bases from V and 1 from J, leaving 13 bases between them.

The chain couples TRBV5-4 to TRBJ2-7, with 8 bases lining up with TRBD2. There are 18 residues in the CDR3. Germline CDR1 is SGHNT and CDR2 is YYREEE (reference sequence). V trimming: 6 bases; J trimming: 6 bases; junction bases outside the gene matches: 23. CDR3 coding DNA: TGTGCCAGCACCCTGCGGGCGGGGGGCGGGAGGCCATTTTGCGAGCAGTACTTC. Residues: CASTLRAGGGRPFCEQYF.

This chain connects TRBV29-1 to TRBJ2-5; D unresolved. Germline assignment: CDR1 SQVTM and CDR2 ANQGSEA. The V end lost 4 bases, the J end lost 5 bases, and 14 bases lay between the germline ends. This CDR3 region has 13 residues. CDR3 in amino acids: CSVADSPRETQYF. In DNA, the CDR3 is TGCAGCGTTGCCGACTCCCCACGCGAGACCCAGTACTTC.

V gene TRBV4-3 combines with J gene TRBJ1-4, with 7 bases identical to TRBD1. This CDR3 has 16 residues. In germline, CDR1 is LGHNA, CDR2 YSLEER. Trimming at V came to 4 bases and at J to 4 bases, leaving 9 bases not matched to a gene. CDR3 sequence reads: CASSRGSRGYNEKLFF. The CDR3 nucleotides are TGCGCCAGCAGCCGAGGATCCAGGGGGTATAATGAAAAACTGTTTTTT.

To note about this clone: The same CDR3 also results from other DNA sequences found in this sample. The chain joins TRBV20-1 to TRBJ1-2; TRBD1 aligns across 7 bases. V shed 3 bases and J 6 bases; nucleotides not matched to a gene: 1. The CDR3 loop spans 11 amino acids. Germline V lookup: CDR1 DFQATT, CDR2 SNEGSKA (reference sequence). For the CDR3, the DNA is TGCAGTGCTAGGACAGGGAATGGCTACACCTTC. Encoded protein: CSARTGNGYTF.